The entry below describes one T cell receptor (beta chain). No qualities accompany the bases; no much larger clone lies one base away. The time point label of this sample denotes: cells obtained before transplantation from donor or recipient. In the mixed lymphocyte reactions, roughly 200,000 CFSE-labeled pre-transplant responders were plated with roughly 200,000 irradiated violet-dye-labeled stimulators and cultured for approximately 6 days. Proliferating CD3+CD4+CFSE-low and CD3+CD8+CFSE-low responder cells were FACS-sorted on a BD Influx sorter after the mixed lymphocyte reaction. Libraries were built with the immunoSEQ multiplex PCR assay. For most patients, genomic DNA was isolated with the Qiagen DNeasy Blood and Tissue Kit and sent frozen to Adaptive Biotechnologies for TCR sequencing. High-throughput TCR-beta CDR3 sequencing of genomic DNA from most patients was performed by Adaptive Biotechnologies. The paper's processing steps were these. TCR sequencing data were retrieved from Adaptive's ImmunoSEQ software for 18 patients, whereas a few other patients were processed with MiXCR and VDJtools. CD4 versus CD8 sorting errors were corrected by removing sequences found in both subsets at a frequency ratio below 5:1. CDR3 nucleotide sequences shared between donor and recipient were removed because the origin of such sequences could not be assigned. At least 2-fold expansion over unstimulated cells and a minimum CFSE-low frequency of 0.002% (template counts) or 0.001% (read counts) were required for clones to be classified as alloreactive. Mappable clones were those detected in sequenced pre-transplant spleen, lymph node, or MLR CFSE-low populations of the donor or recipient. Cumulative frequency of alloreactive clones was calculated as a percentage of all sequences weighted by copy number. Drawn from immuneACCESS, this table holds only the in-frame rearrangements with V and J called that TCRdb kept. Clones are partly lost; checked studies trace under half to an unresolved V gene and leave the rest unexplained. V and J calls and clone size are as listed in that table; D and trimming were resolved from the DNA. This sample gives over 4,500 clones in total; 25% to 30% of them show up just once. Together, the top ten hold roughly 7% of the sample.

The sample belongs to a study of graft-versus-host responses after intestinal transplantation (dated by TCRdb to the early 2020s). Concerning the study at large: Recipients received multivisceral, liver-intestinal, or isolated intestinal transplants. Every recipient was given anti-thymocyte globulin induction, followed by 2 to 4 years of maintenance tacrolimus and steroids. After intestinal transplantation, graft-versus-host and host-versus-graft alloreactive T cell clones in the graft, circulation and bone marrow were tracked using bulk TCR-beta CDR3 sequencing. Alloreactive clones were identified by sequencing pre-transplant mixed lymphocyte reaction products and comparing them with unstimulated pre-transplant donor and recipient T cells. A cohort of approximately 23 intestinal transplant recipients, including one retransplant, was enrolled, and 3 patients lacking pretransplant specimens were excluded. A peak of at least 4% donor T cells among recipient peripheral blood mononuclear cells was the definition used for donor T cell macrochimerism. Rather than being sequenced by the commercial service, samples from a few later patients were sequenced in-house on an Illumina MiSeq and processed with MiXCR.

Results the study describes overall, beyond this receptor: The conclusions were limited by the relatively low number and heterogeneity of the intestinal transplant patients. Patients with donor T cell macrochimerism had high GvH to HvG T cell clonal ratios in their allografts. GvH clones were detected in recipient bone marrow, and some appeared earlier in ileal mucosa or blood, consistent with an intestinal mucosal origin. Early after transplant, declines in HvG clones were associated with peak levels of circulating GvH clones.

V is pared back by 6 bases and J by 6 bases, with 14 bases lying between the germline termini. The CDR3 measures 13 amino acids from cysteine to phenylalanine. The read is trimmed to its CDR3 DNA, 39 bases read in frame from base 1. CDR1 and CDR2 are read off the germline V gene as MNHGY and SVAAGI. The rearranged chain carries TRBV6-9 and TRBJ1-2, with no confident D gene call. The starting material was alloreactive CD8+ T cells from a mixed lymphocyte reaction culture, obtained before intestinal transplant. Explained via the paper, the cell subset or site label denotes: CFSE-low proliferating T cells sorted from approximately six-day pre-transplant mixed lymphocyte reaction (GvH or HvG direction). The clonotype comes from a human patient who received an intestinal transplant. The sequenced DNA: TGTGCCAGCAGCCAAGCTCCGATAGATGGCTACACCTTC. Its protein reads: CASSQAPIDGYTF.